These 25 T cell receptor beta chains were all obtained from the same sample, sequenced in a study of T cells in Graves' hyperthyroidism and ophthalmopathy. The CDR3 regions of TCR beta were amplified from RNA transcripts. TCR CDR3 regions were first amplified by RT-PCR with HTBI primers. Each CDR3 protein is one row after TCRdb ran MiXCR on the multiplex PCR reads. The sample shows around 600,000 distinct CDR3 sequences, less than 20% of them seen only once. Sequencing input: blood. These TCRs come from a woman aged 25 to 39 with Graves' hyperthyroidism.

The sample holds many counts of this clonotype. The chain has TRBV12-3 or TRBV12-4 and TRBJ2-1, with D possibly matching TRBD2 (6 bases). This CDR3 contains 13 residues. Trimming left V 0 bases short and J 6 bases short, with 6 bases between. CDR3 sequence (DNA): TGTGCCAGCAGTTTAGCGGAGGGCAATGAGCAGTTCTTC. Its translation: CASSLAEGNEQFF.

This clonotype was seen many times. V gene TRBV6-2 or TRBV6-3 combines with J gene TRBJ2-2, with 12 bases fitting TRBD2. Per the germline V gene, CDR1 is MNHEY and CDR2 is SVGEGT. V shed 4 bases, J shed 4 bases, and the junction held 4 bases outside the gene matches. This CDR3 has 16 amino acids. The CDR3 DNA reads as TGTGCCAGCAGTTCACTAGCGGGAGGTGTCACCGGGGAGCTGTTTTTT. Translated, it gives CASSSLAGGVTGELFF.

The chain's CDR3 is CASSLMSSYNEQFF. The CDR3 DNA reads as TGTGCCAGCAGCTTAATGAGCTCCTACAATGAGCAGTTCTTC. This chain connects TRBV7-3 to TRBJ2-1; D not resolved. The V end was cut by 1 base, the J end by 0 bases, with 4 bases between. CDR3 length equals 14 residues. Germline-derived CDR1 and CDR2 are SGHTA and FQGTGA.

This clonotype has just a few counts. V and J are TRBV7-2 and TRBJ1-6; TRBD1 matches 9 bases. With 1 base clipped from V and 5 bases from J, the junction kept 3 bases outside the gene matches. CDR3 size: 16 residues. Germline V gives CDR1 SGHTA, CDR2 FQGNSA. CDR3 sequence (DNA): TGTGCCAGCAGCTTAGTGACAGGGGGGAATAATTCACCCCTCCACTTT. This encodes CASSLVTGGNNSPLHF.

The genes are TRBV27 and TRBJ2-7, with 10 bases matching TRBD1. J was trimmed by 7 bases and V by 5 bases; bases with no gene match: 5. Germline CDR1 is MNHEY and CDR2 is SMNVEV (reference sequence). The CDR3 contains 13 residues. The CDR3 region is CASSPDRGQEQYF. In nucleotides, the CDR3 is TGTGCCAGCAGTCCCGACAGGGGGCAGGAGCAGTACTTC.

This clonotype has just a few counts. The rearrangement uses TRBV7-2 and TRBJ2-2; D remains ambiguous. Germline CDR1 is SGHTA and CDR2 is FQGNSA. The V and J ends lost 2 bases and 6 bases respectively, with 4 bases between them. The length of the CDR3 is 12 residues. CDR3 nucleotide sequence: TGTGCCAGCAGCTTATTCTCCGGGGAGCTGTTTTTT. It codes for CASSLFSGELFF.

V and J are TRBV27 and TRBJ2-3; 9 nucleotides agree with TRBD2. CDR3 length equals 15 residues. The V segment lost 1 base and the J segment 7 bases; nucleotides outside the gene matches: 6. Germline CDR1 is MNHEY and CDR2 is SMNVEV (reference sequence). The CDR3 region is CASSLLGTSRNTQYF. The CDR3 DNA reads TGTGCCAGCAGTTTATTAGGGACTAGCAGGAATACGCAGTATTTT.

This clonotype was picked up a small number of times. DNA for the CDR3: TGTGCCAGCAGCGCAGGGACTCGAACGTACAATGAGCAGTTCTTC. This gives the protein CASSAGTRTYNEQFF. This chain uses TRBV9 with TRBJ2-1, with D possibly being TRBD2 (6 bases). The CDR3 is 15 amino acids. The V gene lost 3 bases and the J gene lost 4 bases, with 14 bases spanning the gap. Germline V gene lookup returns CDR1 SGDLS and CDR2 YYNGEE.

The CDR3 spells CSARREFEDTQYF. The CDR3 DNA follows: TGCAGTGCTCGGCGGGAGTTTGAAGATACGCAGTATTTT. The chain has TRBV20-1 and TRBJ2-3, with 7 bases lining up with TRBD2. CDR1 is DFQATT, CDR2 SNEGSKA, per germline (reference sequence). The length of the CDR3 is 13 residues. V shed 5 bases, J shed 5 bases, and the junction held 7 bases outside the gene matches.

The table lists this clonotype with many counts. V usage is TRBV30 and J usage is TRBJ2-7; 11 bases line up with TRBD2. The V gene end was trimmed by 6 bases and the J gene end by 6 bases; junction bases not matched to a gene: 7. This CDR3 is 13 amino acids long. The germline CDR1 and CDR2 sequences are GTSNPN and SVGIG (reference sequence). For the CDR3, the DNA is TGTGCCTGCACTAGCGGGAGCATTTTCGAGCAGTACTTC. Amino acids: CACTSGSIFEQYF.

Concerning this clonotype: This may arise from a read error, as a much more abundant clone is one base away. The rearrangement joins TRBV28 to TRBJ2-4; unclear D gene. Germline V gene lookup returns CDR1 MDHEN and CDR2 SYDVKM. The CDR3 runs to 14 residues. As DNA, the CDR3 is TGTTCCAGCAGTTTCATGGCGGCCAAAAACATTCAGTACTTC. Translating it yields CSSSFMAAKNIQYF.

This clonotype has ten or more counts. The chain couples TRBV3-1 to TRBJ2-7; 7 bases are a match to TRBD2. V shed 1 base, J shed 5 bases, and the junction held 11 bases outside the gene matches. CDR3 length equals 16 residues. The germline CDR1 and CDR2 sequences are LGHDT and YNNKEL (reference sequence). The CDR3 reads CASSQGRTGGAHEQYF. The CDR3 DNA follows: TGTGCCAGCAGCCAAGGACGGACGGGAGGTGCTCACGAGCAGTACTTC.

This clonotype was observed many times. The chain combines TRBV3-1 with TRBJ2-2, with TRBD2 as a possible D gene (5 bases). CDR1 LGHDT and CDR2 YNNKEL come from the germline V gene (reference sequence). Trimming shortened V by 5 bases and J by 3 bases, and 13 bases separated the two germline ends. The CDR3 is 15 amino acids. The CDR3 protein is CASSYSGLHTGELFF. For the CDR3, the DNA is TGTGCCAGCAGCTACTCTGGACTCCACACCGGGGAGCTGTTTTTT. Full variable domain (outside the CDR3, taken from reference TRBV3-1 and TRBJ2-2): DTAVSQTPKYLVTQMGNDKSIKCEQNLGHDTMYWYKQDSKKFLKIMFSYNNKELIINETVPNRFSPKSPDKAHLNLHINSLELGDSAVYFCASSYSGLHTGELFFGEGSRLTVL.

This clonotype came up many times. The V and J genes are TRBV12-3 or TRBV12-4 and TRBJ2-7; 9 nucleotides line up with TRBD1. The length of the CDR3 is 14 residues. V lost 6 bases and J lost 7; bases outside the gene matches: 10. As DNA, the CDR3 is TGTGCCAGCAGCCTGGACAGGGGAGTGGGGGAGCAGTACTTC. It encodes CASSLDRGVGEQYF.

This clonotype showed up many times. The chain carries TRBV29-1 and TRBJ2-3; D perhaps matches TRBD2 (6 bases). Germline-derived CDR1 and CDR2 are SQVTM and ANQGSEA. The length of the CDR3 is 16 residues. V gave up 5 bases and J gave up 2 bases, with 20 bases separating them. CDR3 amino acids: CSVSLALRSLTDTQYF. The DNA of the CDR3 is TGCAGCGTTTCCCTAGCGCTACGAAGTCTCACAGATACGCAGTATTTT.

This clonotype has a count of ten or more. The chain couples TRBV28 to TRBJ2-5; D is possibly TRBD1 (5 bases). This CDR3 spans 15 amino acids. The ends were cut back, 2 bases at V and 2 bases at J, with 12 bases in the middle. Germline V CDR1 and CDR2: MDHEN, SYDVKM. The chain's CDR3 is CASSLRSKGQETQYF. The CDR3 DNA reads as TGTGCCAGCAGTTTAAGATCGAAGGGGCAAGAGACCCAGTACTTC.

This clonotype was found a few times. This rearrangement joins TRBV5-6 to TRBJ2-7; D is perhaps TRBD1 (5 bases). Germline V gene sequence: CDR1 SGHDT, CDR2 YYEEEE. Trimming cost V 1 base and J 5 bases, with 16 bases left between them. The CDR3 sequence is 15 residues long. The CDR3 DNA sequence: TGTGCCAGCAGCTTGCAAGGGTTGACAGCCCACGAGCAGTACTTC. This translates into CASSLQGLTAHEQYF.

This clonotype was seen more than once but under ten times. This chain connects TRBV9 to TRBJ2-7, with 8 nucleotides matching TRBD1. V gave up 0 bases and J gave up 7 bases; unmatched junction bases: 3. The length of the CDR3 is 13 residues. Per germline, CDR1 SGDLS and CDR2 YYNGEE. The CDR3 spells CASSVAGGTEQYF. The CDR3 bases are TGTGCCAGCAGCGTAGCAGGGGGCACGGAGCAGTACTTC.

There are many counts of this clonotype. Here the CDR3 reads CASSSRTSGIAKNIQYF. Here the CDR3 DNA reads TGTGCCAGCAGTTCCCGGACTAGCGGAATAGCCAAAAACATTCAGTACTTC. The chain is built from TRBV28 and TRBJ2-4; 10 nucleotides match TRBD2. Losses at the gene ends were 4 bases for V and 0 bases for J; bases not matched to a gene: 6. Germline V lookup: CDR1 MDHEN, CDR2 SYDVKM. The CDR3 contains 17 residues.

This clonotype was recorded at least ten times. The chain employs TRBV11-3 and TRBJ2-3, with 7 nucleotides matching TRBD2. Germline CDR1 is SGHNT and CDR2 is YENEEA. The CDR3 contains 15 residues. V shed 3 bases and J 0 bases; nucleotides not matched to a gene: 3. This CDR3 reads CASSLGGGSTDTQYF. DNA of the CDR3: TGTGCCAGCAGCTTGGGCGGGGGAAGCACAGATACGCAGTATTTT.

This clonotype has at least ten counts. The chain carries TRBV7-9 and TRBJ2-3; D is possibly TRBD2 (5 bases). This CDR3 region has 17 residues. CDR1 is SEHNR and CDR2 is FQNEAQ in the germline V gene (reference sequence). Deletions cut 4 bases from V and 2 bases from J, with 19 bases between. CDR3 sequence: CASSSPRTLTPTDTQYF. The CDR3, as DNA: TGTGCCAGCAGCTCCCCTAGGACTCTCACTCCCACAGATACGCAGTATTTT.

Ten or more counts support this clonotype. The chain employs TRBV20-1 and TRBJ2-7; TRBD2 matches 8 bases. The CDR3 consists of 15 residues. V lost 5 bases, J lost 0 bases, and 9 bases stayed unmatched. Looked up from germline, CDR1 is DFQATT and CDR2 is SNEGSKA (reference sequence). The CDR3 DNA reads as TGCAGTGCTCGACCTGGGAGCGGGAGCTCCTACGAGCAGTACTTC. It codes for CSARPGSGSSYEQYF.

This clonotype was detected ten times or more. This sequence joins TRBV20-1 and TRBJ2-1; 10 bases match TRBD2. Germline CDR1 and CDR2: DFQATT and SNEGSKA (reference sequence). This CDR3 contains 13 residues. The trim removed 3 bases at V and 10 bases at J, leaving 6 bases unmatched. The CDR3 nucleotides read TGCAGTGCTAGGTTACTAGCGGGAAGCGAGCAGTTCTTC. It is translated as CSARLLAGSEQFF.

This clonotype turned up a few times. The chain links TRBV7-2 to TRBJ2-2; no firm D call. This CDR3 is built from 14 residues. V was pared by 5 bases and J by 5 bases, with 12 bases between. Germline loops: CDR1 SGHTA, CDR2 FQGNSA. Written as DNA, the CDR3 is TGTGCCAGCAGCCAACGAGTCGCTACCGGGGAGCTGTTTTTT. Encoded protein: CASSQRVATGELFF.

CDR3 bases: TGTGCCAGCAGCGTAGGAGGGGCGGGGGGACGAGAAAACATTCAGTACTTC. It codes for CASSVGGAGGRENIQYF. V usage is TRBV9 and J usage is TRBJ2-4, with 8 bases lining up with TRBD2. V lost 0 bases and J lost 5; bases outside the gene matches: 10. This CDR3 has 17 amino acids. CDR1 is SGDLS and CDR2 is YYNGEE in the germline V gene. The whole variable domain, filled in from reference TRBV9 and TRBJ2-4, reads DSGVTQTPKHLITATGQRVTLRCSPRSGDLSVYWYQQSLDQGLQFLIQYYNGEERAKGNILERFSAQQFPDLHSELNLSSLELGDSALYFCASSVGGAGGRENIQYFGAGTRLSVL.